The TCR beta chain under discussion was sequenced for a study of T-cell reconstitution after alpha-beta-depleted transplantation in children. General study findings and limits: Roughly two months post-transplant, alpha-beta T cells reportedly originated from several hundred graft clones that had expanded.

TCRbeta library construction was performed incorporating unique molecular identifiers. TCRdb re-derived calls from the PCR reads in MiXCR, one entry per CDR3 protein. Here the sample spans about 350,000 distinct CDR3 sequences, 16% being singletons. This clonotype has just a few counts. Its matching antigen is unknown. V dropped 3 bases and J dropped 7 bases, with 18 bases sitting between them. CDR3 length: 16 amino acids. Germline loops: CDR1 MNHEY, CDR2 SMNVEV (reference sequence). This chain links TRBV27 with TRBJ2-2; D gene uncertain. The source is a male patient between 2 and 10 years old who had a stem cell transplant for acute lymphoblastic leukemia, so the T cells may come from the graft donor. The specimen comprised PBMCs, mostly from graft donor cells, sampled 360 days after TCRalphabeta/CD19-depleted stem cell transplant. The chain's CDR3 is CASSLSMGPSGGELFF. CDR3 nucleotides: TGTGCCAGCAGTTTGAGTATGGGCCCTTCGGGCGGGGAGCTGTTTTTT.